Listed here is a single TCR beta chain. The antigen remains unidentified. TCRdb processed the 5' RACE reads anew with MiXCR; each CDR3 protein has one entry. The table has roughly 50,000 distinct CDR3 sequences, over 9.5% seen once. Trimming at V came to 6 bases and at J to 8 bases, leaving 15 bases not matched to a gene. The CDR3 is 15 residues long. CDR1 and CDR2 from the germline V gene are DFQATT and SNEGSKA (reference sequence). Time point given: longitudinal time-point 3. This entry belongs to a study of neurological immune-mediated disorders. Findings and caveats of the study: TCR clonal expansion peaked in HTLV-1-associated myelopathy patients and was lowest in multiple sclerosis patients.

Sample: PBMCs. This sequence joins TRBV20-1 and TRBJ2-3; 9 bases are a match to TRBD1. The sequence was collected from a male donor with HTLV-1-associated myelopathy (HAM/TSP). The DNA of the CDR3 is TGCAGTGCCTTATCGACAGGGGGTATCTTTGGTACGCAGTATTTT. Translated, it gives CSALSTGGIFGTQYF.